This is a list of T cell receptor beta chains from one sample in a study of graft-versus-host responses after intestinal transplantation. Sequenced by immunoSEQ multiplex PCR; TCRdb stores in-frame clones only, minus some. This sample carries about 100,000 clones, about nine tenths of them seen once, and the ten largest clones take approximately 0.76%. Their antigens are not known. This specimen consisted of unstimulated CD4+ T cells sorted from spleen or lymph node cells, obtained before transplant. Receptor source: a human donor who was the organ donor for an intestinal transplant. The conserved cysteine and the conserved F or W are not part of the CDR3 here.

j_gene: TRBJ2-7; v_gene: TRBV7-9; CDR3aa: ASSLRAGTGSYEQY
j_gene: TRBJ2-7; v_gene: TRBV6-6; CDR3aa: ASSYSTGTRGQY
j_gene: TRBJ2-7; v_gene: TRBV5-1; CDR3aa: ASSSDWDRVYEQY
j_gene: TRBJ2-6; v_gene: TRBV11-3; CDR3aa: ASSPTAGANVLT
j_gene: TRBJ1-2; v_gene: TRBV6-1; CDR3aa: ASSPYRGGRYT
j_gene: TRBJ2-3; v_gene: TRBV18; CDR3aa: ASSLTSGATDTQY
j_gene: TRBJ2-5; v_gene: TRBV7-9; CDR3aa: ASSPGLAGGQETQY
j_gene: TRBJ2-6; v_gene: TRBV9; CDR3aa: ASSVSQGEAGANVLT
j_gene: TRBJ2-1; v_gene: TRBV5-8; CDR3aa: ASSFWGARSNEQF
j_gene: TRBJ1-1; v_gene: TRBV5-1; CDR3aa: ASSLAQGAF
j_gene: TRBJ1-1; v_gene: TRBV4-1; CDR3aa: ASSQVTVGSEAF
j_gene: TRBJ1-2; v_gene: TRBV6-4; CDR3aa: ASSDSQGFGYT
j_gene: TRBJ1-1; v_gene: TRBV6-6; CDR3aa: ASSKTGATEAF
j_gene: TRBJ1-1; v_gene: TRBV6-1; CDR3aa: ASQTNRVGTEAF
j_gene: TRBJ2-5; v_gene: TRBV19; CDR3aa: ASSRDRDQETQY
j_gene: TRBJ1-2; v_gene: TRBV7-1; CDR3aa: ASSRQGNYGYT
j_gene: TRBJ2-1; v_gene: TRBV5-6; CDR3aa: ASRRAGSSYNEQF
j_gene: TRBJ2-3; v_gene: TRBV6-4; CDR3aa: ASSTIGVSTDTQY
j_gene: TRBJ1-2; v_gene: TRBV5-1; CDR3aa: ASSSTRDGFYGYT
j_gene: TRBJ1-5; v_gene: TRBV6-5; CDR3aa: ASSGQPGNQPQH
j_gene: TRBJ1-2; v_gene: TRBV5-4; CDR3aa: ASSLPREEGYT
j_gene: TRBJ2-2; v_gene: TRBV9; CDR3aa: ASSGIPGGAGELF
j_gene: TRBJ1-3; v_gene: TRBV5-1; CDR3aa: ASRAGFGNTIY
j_gene: TRBJ1-5; v_gene: TRBV4-2; CDR3aa: ASSQDRGGLRGQPQH
j_gene: TRBJ2-1; v_gene: TRBV29-1; CDR3aa: SATRTDNEQF
j_gene: TRBJ1-1; v_gene: TRBV11-3; CDR3aa: ASSFNPTGLTEAF
j_gene: TRBJ2-3; v_gene: TRBV9; CDR3aa: ASSGLAGGNTDTQY
j_gene: TRBJ1-3; v_gene: TRBV6-6; CDR3aa: ASSYDRKNTIY
j_gene: TRBJ1-2; v_gene: TRBV6-1; CDR3aa: ASSEANPGKSYGYT
j_gene: TRBJ2-7; v_gene: TRBV6-5; CDR3aa: ASSESGFYYEQY
j_gene: TRBJ2-5; v_gene: TRBV14; CDR3aa: ASSRLDRKETQY
j_gene: TRBJ1-5; v_gene: TRBV6-5; CDR3aa: ASSRRGGNQPQH
j_gene: TRBJ2-7; v_gene: TRBV4-1; CDR3aa: ASSQDLSGSSYEQY
j_gene: TRBJ2-1; v_gene: TRBV19; CDR3aa: ASSTHRDEQF
j_gene: TRBJ2-3; v_gene: TRBV10-3; CDR3aa: AQGQGASDTQY
j_gene: TRBJ2-2; v_gene: TRBV5-4; CDR3aa: ASSLGQGWNTGELF
j_gene: TRBJ2-5; v_gene: TRBV19; CDR3aa: ASSAIAGEETQY
j_gene: TRBJ2-7; v_gene: TRBV19; CDR3aa: ASSPDRWSYEQY
j_gene: TRBJ1-5; v_gene: TRBV2; CDR3aa: ASRDDRGNQPQH
j_gene: TRBJ1-1; v_gene: TRBV19; CDR3aa: ASSIQMNTEAF
j_gene: TRBJ1-4; v_gene: TRBV28; CDR3aa: ASFRWGSDEKLF
j_gene: TRBJ1-3; v_gene: TRBV10-3; CDR3aa: AHSAVGGPSSPGNTIY
j_gene: TRBJ2-3; v_gene: TRBV5-4; CDR3aa: ASSLMAGGGTDTQY